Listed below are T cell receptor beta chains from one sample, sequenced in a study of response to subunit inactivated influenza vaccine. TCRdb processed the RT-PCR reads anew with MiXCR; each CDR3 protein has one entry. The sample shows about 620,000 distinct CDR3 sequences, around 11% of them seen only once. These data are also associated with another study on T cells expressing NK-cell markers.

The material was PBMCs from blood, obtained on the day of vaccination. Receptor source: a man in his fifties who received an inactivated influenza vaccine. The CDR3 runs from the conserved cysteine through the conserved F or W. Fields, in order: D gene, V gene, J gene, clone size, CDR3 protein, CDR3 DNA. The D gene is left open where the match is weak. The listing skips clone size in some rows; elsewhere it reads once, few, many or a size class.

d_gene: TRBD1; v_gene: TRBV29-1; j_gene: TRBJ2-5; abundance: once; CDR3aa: CGVATGTRETQYF; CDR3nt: TGCGGCGTTGCGACAGGGACCCGGGAGACCCAGTACTTC
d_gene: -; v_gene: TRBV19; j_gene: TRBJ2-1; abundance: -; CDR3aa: CASSVDRDEQFF; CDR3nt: TGTGCCAGTAGTGTAGACAGAGATGAGCAGTTCTTC
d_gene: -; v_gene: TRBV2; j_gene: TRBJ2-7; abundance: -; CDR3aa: CASSGPGYEQYF; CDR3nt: TGTGCCAGCAGTGGGCCGGGGTACGAGCAGTACTTC
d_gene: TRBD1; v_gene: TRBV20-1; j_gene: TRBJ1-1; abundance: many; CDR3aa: CTPRTGDLAEAFF; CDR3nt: TGCACCCCTCGGACAGGGGATTTGGCTGAAGCTTTCTTT
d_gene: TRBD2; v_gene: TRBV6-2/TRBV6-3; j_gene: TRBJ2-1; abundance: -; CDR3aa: CASSYLGAGDSEQFF; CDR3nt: TGTGCCAGCAGTTACCTTGGCGCGGGAGATAGTGAGCAGTTCTTC
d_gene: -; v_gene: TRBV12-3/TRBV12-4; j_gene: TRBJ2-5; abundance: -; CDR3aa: CASSPGTHQETQYF; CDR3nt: TGTGCCAGCAGTCCCGGGACCCACCAAGAGACCCAGTACTTC
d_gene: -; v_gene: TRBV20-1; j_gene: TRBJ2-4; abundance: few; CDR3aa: CSARPIPGTPGSENIQYF; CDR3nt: TGCAGTGCTAGACCAATCCCCGGGACCCCGGGATCAGAAAACATTCAGTACTTC
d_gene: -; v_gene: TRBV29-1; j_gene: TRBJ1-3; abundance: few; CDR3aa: CSVGQGTGNTIYF; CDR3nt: TGCAGCGTTGGTCAGGGGACTGGAAACACCATATATTTT
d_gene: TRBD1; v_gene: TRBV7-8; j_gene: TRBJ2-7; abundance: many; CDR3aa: CASSSYNPDRKKYEQYF; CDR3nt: TGTGCCAGCAGCTCGTACAACCCGGACAGGAAGAAGTACGAGCAGTACTTC
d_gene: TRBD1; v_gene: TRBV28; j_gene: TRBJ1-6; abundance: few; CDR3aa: CASSPGGTSAPLHF; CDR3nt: TGTGCCAGCAGTCCAGGGGGCACGTCGGCACCCCTCCACTTT
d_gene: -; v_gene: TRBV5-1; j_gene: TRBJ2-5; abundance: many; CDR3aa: CASSPGGRQETQYF; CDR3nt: TGCGCCAGCAGCCCGGGGGGCCGACAAGAGACCCAGTACTTC
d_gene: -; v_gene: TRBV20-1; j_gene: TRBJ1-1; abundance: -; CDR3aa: CSARTPWINTEAFF; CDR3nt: TGCAGTGCTAGAACACCCTGGATCAACACTGAAGCTTTCTTT
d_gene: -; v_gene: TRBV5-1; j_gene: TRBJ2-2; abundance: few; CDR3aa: CASSWWRAGNGPDTGELFF; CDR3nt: TGCGCCAGCAGCTGGTGGCGAGCGGGCAATGGACCGGACACCGGGGAGCTGTTTTTT
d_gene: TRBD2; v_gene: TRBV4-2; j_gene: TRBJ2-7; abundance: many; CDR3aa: CASSQDGAGGPGGGYEQYF; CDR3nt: TGTGCCAGCAGCCAAGATGGAGCGGGAGGCCCCGGCGGAGGATACGAGCAGTACTTC
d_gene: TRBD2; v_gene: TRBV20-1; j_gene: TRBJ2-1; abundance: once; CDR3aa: CCARGWASGGRYNEQFF; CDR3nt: TGCTGTGCTAGAGGTTGGGCTAGCGGGGGCCGATACAATGAGCAGTTCTTC
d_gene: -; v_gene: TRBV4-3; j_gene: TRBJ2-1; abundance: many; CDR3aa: CASSQDSDYSNEQFF; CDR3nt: TGCGCCAGCAGCCAAGACTCCGACTACAGCAATGAGCAGTTCTTC
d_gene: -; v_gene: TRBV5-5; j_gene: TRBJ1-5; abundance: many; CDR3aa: CASSTNTGYGQPQHF; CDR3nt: TGTGCCAGCAGCACAAATACAGGGTACGGTCAGCCCCAGCATTTT
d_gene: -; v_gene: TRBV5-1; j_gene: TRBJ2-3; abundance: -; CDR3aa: CASNGAGLSTDTQYF; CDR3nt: TGCGCCAGCAATGGTGCGGGGCTTAGCACAGATACGCAGTATTTT
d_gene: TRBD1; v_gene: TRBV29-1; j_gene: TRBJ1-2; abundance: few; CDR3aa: CSVGDRQGENYGYTF; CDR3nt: TGCAGCGTTGGAGATCGACAGGGGGAAAACTATGGCTACACCTTC
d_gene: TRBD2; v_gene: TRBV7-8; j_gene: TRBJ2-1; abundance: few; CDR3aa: CASSLEASGIYNEQFF; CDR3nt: TGTGCCAGCAGCTTAGAGGCTAGCGGGATTTACAATGAGCAGTTCTTC
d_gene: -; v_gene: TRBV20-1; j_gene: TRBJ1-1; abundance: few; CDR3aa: CSARDSGRGGFEAFF; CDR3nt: TGCAGTGCTAGAGATTCCGGCAGGGGCGGCTTTGAAGCTTTCTTT
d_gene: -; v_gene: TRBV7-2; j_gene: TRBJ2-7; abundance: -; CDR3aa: CASSLETGRGYEQYF; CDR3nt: TGTGCCAGCAGCTTAGAAACAGGCAGGGGCTACGAGCAGTACTTC
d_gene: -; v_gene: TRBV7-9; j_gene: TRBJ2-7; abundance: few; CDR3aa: CASSLNVGTLYEQYF; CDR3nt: TGTGCCAGCAGCCTTAACGTCGGGACACTCTACGAGCAGTACTTC
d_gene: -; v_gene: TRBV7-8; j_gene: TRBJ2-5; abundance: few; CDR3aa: CASSLFPRQETQYF; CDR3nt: TGTGCCAGCAGCTTATTCCCGAGGCAGGAGACCCAGTACTTC
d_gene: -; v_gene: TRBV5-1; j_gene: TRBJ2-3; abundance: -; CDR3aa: CASWRVTSTDTQYF; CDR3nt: TGCGCCAGCTGGCGCGTAACTAGCACAGATACGCAGTATTTT
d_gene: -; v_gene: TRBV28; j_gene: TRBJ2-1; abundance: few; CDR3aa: CASSPNPAGRLDEQFF; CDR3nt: TGTGCCAGCAGCCCTAACCCGGCAGGGCGGCTCGATGAGCAGTTCTTC
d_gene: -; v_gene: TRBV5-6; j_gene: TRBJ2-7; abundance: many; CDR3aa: CASSLETGFSYEQYF; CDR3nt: TGTGCCAGCAGCTTGGAAACAGGGTTCTCCTACGAGCAGTACTTC
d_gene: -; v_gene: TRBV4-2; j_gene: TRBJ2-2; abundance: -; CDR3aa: CASSQDSWAGELFF; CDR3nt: TGTGCCAGCAGCCAAGATTCCTGGGCCGGGGAGCTGTTTTTT
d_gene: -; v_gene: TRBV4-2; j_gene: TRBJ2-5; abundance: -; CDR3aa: CASSQVRGGVQETQYF; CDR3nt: TGTGCCAGCAGCCAAGTAAGAGGCGGAGTCCAAGAGACCCAGTACTTC
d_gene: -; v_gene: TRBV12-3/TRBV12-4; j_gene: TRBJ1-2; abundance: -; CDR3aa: CASRRDLDSNYGYTF; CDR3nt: TGTGCCAGCAGGAGAGATTTAGACAGTAACTATGGCTACACCTTC
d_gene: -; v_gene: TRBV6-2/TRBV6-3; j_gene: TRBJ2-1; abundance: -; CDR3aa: CASTTRGSYNEQFF; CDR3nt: TGTGCCAGCACCACGAGGGGGTCCTACAATGAGCAGTTCTTC
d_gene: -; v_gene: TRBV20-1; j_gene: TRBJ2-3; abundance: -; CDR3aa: CSAREDTSTDTQYF; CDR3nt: TGCAGTGCTAGAGAAGACACAAGCACAGATACGCAGTATTTT
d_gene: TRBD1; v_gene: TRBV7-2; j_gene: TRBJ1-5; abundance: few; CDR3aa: CASSPRDREGPQHF; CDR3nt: TGTGCCAGCAGCCCTAGGGACAGGGAAGGGCCCCAGCATTTT
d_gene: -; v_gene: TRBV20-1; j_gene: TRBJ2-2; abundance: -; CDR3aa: CSASRDIGTGELFF; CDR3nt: TGCAGTGCTAGCCGGGACATAGGCACCGGGGAGCTGTTTTTT
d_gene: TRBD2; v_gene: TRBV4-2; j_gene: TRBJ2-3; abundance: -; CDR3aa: CASTAIAGTNTDTQYF; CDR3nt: TGTGCCAGCACGGCGATAGCGGGGACTAACACAGATACGCAGTATTTT
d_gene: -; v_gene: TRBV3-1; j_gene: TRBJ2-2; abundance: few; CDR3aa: CASSQVGHTGELFF; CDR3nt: TGTGCCAGCAGCCAAGTCGGTCACACCGGGGAGCTGTTTTTT
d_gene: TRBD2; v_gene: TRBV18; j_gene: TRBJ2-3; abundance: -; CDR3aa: CASSPPRGLAESTDTKYF; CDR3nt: TGTGCCAGCTCACCACCCCGAGGACTAGCGGAGAGCACAGATACGAAGTATTTT
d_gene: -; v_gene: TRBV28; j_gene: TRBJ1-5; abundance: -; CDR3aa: CASSTGGGAYSNQPQHF; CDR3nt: TGTGCCAGCAGTACCGGAGGAGGGGCTTATAGCAATCAGCCCCAGCATTTT
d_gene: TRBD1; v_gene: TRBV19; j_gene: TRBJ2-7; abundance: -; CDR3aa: CASSETGQSHYEQYF; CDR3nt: TGTGCCAGTAGTGAAACGGGACAGAGTCACTACGAGCAGTACTTC
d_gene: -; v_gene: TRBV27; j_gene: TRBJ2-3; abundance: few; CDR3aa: CASSLFPPSRSDTQYF; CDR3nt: TGTGCCAGCAGTTTATTTCCCCCGTCCCGCTCAGATACGCAGTATTTT
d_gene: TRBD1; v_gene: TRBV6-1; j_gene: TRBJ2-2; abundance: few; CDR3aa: CASSAPWGQGNTGELFF; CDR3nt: TGTGCCAGCAGCGCTCCTTGGGGACAGGGTAATACCGGGGAGCTGTTTTTT
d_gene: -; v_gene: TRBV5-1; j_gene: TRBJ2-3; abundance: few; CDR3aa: CASSSTGEEDTQYF; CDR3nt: TGCGCCAGCAGCTCGACAGGAGAAGAGGATACGCAGTATTTT
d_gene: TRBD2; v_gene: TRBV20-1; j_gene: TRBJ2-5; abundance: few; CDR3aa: CSASRLAGVQETQYF; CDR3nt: TGCAGTGCTTCCCGACTAGCGGGGGTCCAAGAGACCCAGTACTTC
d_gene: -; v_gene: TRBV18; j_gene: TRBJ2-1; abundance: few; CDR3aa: CASSPRGAPNNNEQFF; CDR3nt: TGTGCCAGCTCCCCCCGCGGGGCCCCTAACAACAATGAGCAGTTCTTC
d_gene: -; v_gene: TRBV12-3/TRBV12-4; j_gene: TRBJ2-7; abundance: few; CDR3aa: CASSSSFWQYF; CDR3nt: TGTGCCAGCAGCAGTTCCTTCTGGCAGTACTTC
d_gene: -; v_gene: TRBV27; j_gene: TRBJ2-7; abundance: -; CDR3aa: CASRDPGSYEQYF; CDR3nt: TGTGCCAGCCGAGACCCCGGGTCCTACGAGCAGTACTTC
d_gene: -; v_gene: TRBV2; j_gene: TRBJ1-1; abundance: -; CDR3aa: CASSGSTGFAEAFF; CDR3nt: TGTGCCAGCAGTGGATCTACAGGGTTTGCTGAAGCTTTCTTT
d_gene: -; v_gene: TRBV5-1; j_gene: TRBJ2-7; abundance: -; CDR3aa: CASSLPRGEQYF; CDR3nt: TGCGCCAGCAGCTTGCCCAGGGGCGAGCAGTACTTC
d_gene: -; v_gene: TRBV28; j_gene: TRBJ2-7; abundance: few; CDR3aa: CASSLDGISYEQYF; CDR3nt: TGTGCCAGCAGTTTAGATGGGATTTCCTACGAGCAGTACTTC
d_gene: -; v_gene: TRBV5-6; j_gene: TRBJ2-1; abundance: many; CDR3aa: CASSVPRVAYNEQFF; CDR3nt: TGTGCCAGCAGCGTGCCCCGGGTTGCATACAATGAGCAGTTCTTC
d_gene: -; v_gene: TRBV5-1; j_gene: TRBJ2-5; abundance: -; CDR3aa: CASSLAGRAQETQYF; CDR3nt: TGCGCCAGCAGCTTGGCCGGCAGGGCCCAAGAGACCCAGTACTTC
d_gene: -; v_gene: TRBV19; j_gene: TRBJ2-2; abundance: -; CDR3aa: CASRFGIANTGELFF; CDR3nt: TGTGCCAGTCGGTTTGGTATCGCGAACACCGGGGAGCTGTTTTTT
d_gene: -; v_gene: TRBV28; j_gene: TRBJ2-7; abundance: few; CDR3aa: CASSLLRYKDEQYF; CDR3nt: TGTGCCAGCAGTTTACTCAGATATAAAGACGAGCAGTACTTC
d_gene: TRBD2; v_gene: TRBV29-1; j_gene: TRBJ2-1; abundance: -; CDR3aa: CSVEDQAGAEQFF; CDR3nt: TGCAGCGTTGAAGATCAAGCGGGAGCTGAGCAGTTCTTC
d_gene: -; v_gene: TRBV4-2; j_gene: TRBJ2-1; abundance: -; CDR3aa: CASSQDGGGAGEQFF; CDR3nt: TGTGCCAGCAGCCAAGATGGTGGGGGGGCCGGGGAGCAGTTCTTC